The entry that follows covers one TCR beta chain sequence. Its target is unknown. Donors gave 9 to 10 milliliters of peripheral blood apiece. Using a J-beta primer mix together with a sample-barcoded 5' primer, a second PCR was run for roughly 7 to 12 cycles. Using its own MiXCR run on the 5' RACE reads, TCRdb lists one record per CDR3 protein. The data show 1.8 million or so distinct CDR3 sequences, roughly two fifths seen once. These data originate in a study of blood T cells in healthy people across ages. Study overall: Per two T cells, about one barcoded beta molecule was captured through template switching. Study-level findings and limits: Older individuals had lower TCR beta diversity per million T cells (the decline was roughly linear). Diversity figures derived from one million T cells were judged to underestimate the true value.

The CDR3 consists of 14 residues. Germline V lookup: CDR1 DFQATT, CDR2 SNEGSKA (reference sequence). Trimming left V 0 bases short and J 7 bases short, with 13 bases between. This sequence was found in a human donor in good health. The chain carries TRBV20-1 and TRBJ1-5; tentative D call: TRBD1 (6 bases). Sequencing was performed on blood. CDR3 in DNA: TGCAGTGCTAGAGATAGGGGGGAAAGCCAGCCCCAGCATTTT. It is translated as CSARDRGESQPQHF.